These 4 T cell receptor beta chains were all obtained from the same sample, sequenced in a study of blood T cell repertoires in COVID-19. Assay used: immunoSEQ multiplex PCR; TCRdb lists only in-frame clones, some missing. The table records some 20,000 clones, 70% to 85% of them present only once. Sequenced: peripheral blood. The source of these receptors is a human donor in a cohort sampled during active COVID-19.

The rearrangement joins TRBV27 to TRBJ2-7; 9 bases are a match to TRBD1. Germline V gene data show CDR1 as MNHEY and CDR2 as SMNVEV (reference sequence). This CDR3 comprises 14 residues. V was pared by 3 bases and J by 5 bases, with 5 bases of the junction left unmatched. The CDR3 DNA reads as TGTGCCAGCAGTTTGACAGGGGGTACCCACGAGCAGTACTTC. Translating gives CASSLTGGTHEQYF.

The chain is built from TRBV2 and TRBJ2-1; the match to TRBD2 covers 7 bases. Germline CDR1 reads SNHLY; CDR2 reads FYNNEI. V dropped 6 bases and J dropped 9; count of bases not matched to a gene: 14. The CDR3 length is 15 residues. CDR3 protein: CASSVKDWGGPEQFF. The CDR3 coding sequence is TGTGCCAGCAGCGTTAAGGACTGGGGGGGTCCTGAGCAGTTCTTC.

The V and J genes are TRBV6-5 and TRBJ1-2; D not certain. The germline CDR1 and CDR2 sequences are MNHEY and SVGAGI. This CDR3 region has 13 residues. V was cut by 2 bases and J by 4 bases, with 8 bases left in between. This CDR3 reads CASSYGSLYGYTF. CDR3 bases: TGTGCCAGCAGTTACGGGAGTCTCTATGGCTACACCTTC.

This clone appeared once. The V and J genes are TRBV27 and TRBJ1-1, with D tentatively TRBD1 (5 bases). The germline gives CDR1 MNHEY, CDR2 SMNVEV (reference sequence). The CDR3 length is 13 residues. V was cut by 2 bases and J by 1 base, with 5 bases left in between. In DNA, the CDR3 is TGTGCCAGCAGTTTAACAGGGAACACTGAAGCTTTCTTT. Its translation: CASSLTGNTEAFF.